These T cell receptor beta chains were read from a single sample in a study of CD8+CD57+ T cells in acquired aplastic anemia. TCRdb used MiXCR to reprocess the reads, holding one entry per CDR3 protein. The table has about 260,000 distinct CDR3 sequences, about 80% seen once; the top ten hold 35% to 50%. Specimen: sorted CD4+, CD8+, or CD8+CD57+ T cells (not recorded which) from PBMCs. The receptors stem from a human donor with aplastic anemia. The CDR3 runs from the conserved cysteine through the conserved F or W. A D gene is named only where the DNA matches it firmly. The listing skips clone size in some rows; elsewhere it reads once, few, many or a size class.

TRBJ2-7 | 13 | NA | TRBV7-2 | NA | TGTGCCAGCAGCCCCGGGACGGCCGGGGTAGTGTGCTTC | CASSPGTAGVVCF
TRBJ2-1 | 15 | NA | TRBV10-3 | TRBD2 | TGTGCCATCAGTGATGGGCGGGGGGGGAACAATGAGCAGTTCTTC | CAISDGRGGNNEQFF
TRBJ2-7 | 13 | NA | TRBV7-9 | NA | TGTGCCAGCAGTGTCGGAGGGGTGGAGCAGTTGTACTTC | CASSVGGVEQLYF
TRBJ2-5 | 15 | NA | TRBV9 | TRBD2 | TGTGCCAGCAGCACCCGAGCGGGGGCGCAAGAGACCCAGTACTTC | CASSTRAGAQETQYF
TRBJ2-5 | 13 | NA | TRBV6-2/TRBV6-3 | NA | TGTGCCAGCAGTTGCGCCCCCACAGAGACCCAGTACTTC | CASSCAPTETQYF
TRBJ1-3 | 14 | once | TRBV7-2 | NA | TGCGCCAGCAGCTTGGAAGGGGGAGGAAACACCATATATTTT | CASSLEGGGNTIYF
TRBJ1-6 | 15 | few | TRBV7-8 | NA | TGTGCCAGCAGCTTAGCGGGAGGGGCCGATACGCAGTATCACTTT | CASSLAGGADTQYHF
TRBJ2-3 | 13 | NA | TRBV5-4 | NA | TGTGCCAGCAGCTTTACTAGCACAGTGAGGCAGTATTTT | CASSFTSTVRQYF
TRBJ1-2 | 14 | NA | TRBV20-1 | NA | TGCAGTGCTAGAGCTACCGGCAGGGACTATGGCTACACCTTC | CSARATGRDYGYTF
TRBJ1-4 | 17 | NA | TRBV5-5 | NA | TGTGCCAGCAGCTTGGCTACCGGAGAACAAATTAATGAAAAACTGTTTTTT | CASSLATGEQINEKLFF
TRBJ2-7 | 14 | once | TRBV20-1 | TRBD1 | TGCAGTGCTAGACCCCCAGGGGGCACCTACGAGCAGTACTTC | CSARPPGGTYEQYF
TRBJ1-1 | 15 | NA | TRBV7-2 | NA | TGTGCCAGCAGCTTCGCGGGAGGGCCCGTTACGCAGTATTTCTTT | CASSFAGGPVTQYFF
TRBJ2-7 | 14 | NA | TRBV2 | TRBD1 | TGTGCCAGCAGTGAACGGGGACAGGAAGACGAGCAGTACTTC | CASSERGQEDEQYF